These 11 T cell receptor beta chains were sequenced from one sample in a study of cytomegalovirus exposure and HLA in healthy donors. 13 Jbeta primers and 60 Vbeta primers were used for the PCR. Only in-frame clones appear in the TCRdb table, and some are missing; sequencing was by immunoSEQ multiplex PCR. The profile shows some 90,000 clones, over 75% of them singletons. Material for sequencing was PBMCs. These receptors originate from a female donor in good health and CMV-seronegative.

This rearrangement joins TRBV30 to TRBJ1-4, with TRBD1 matching 8 bases. V lost 6 bases to trimming and J lost 4 bases; unmatched junction nucleotides: 10. This CDR3 has 15 residues. Looked up from germline, CDR1 is GTSNPN and CDR2 is SVGIG (reference sequence). CDR3 sequence (DNA): TGTGCCTGTACTCAAGACAGGGGCGGTAATGAAAAACTGTTTTTT. Translation gives CACTQDRGGNEKLFF. Full variable domain (rest looked up from reference TRBV30 and TRBJ1-4): SQTIHQWPATLVQPVGSPLSLECTVEGTSNPNLYWYRQAAGRGLQLLFYSVGIGQISSEVPQNLSASRPQDRQFILSSKKLLLSDSGFYLCACTQDRGGNEKLFFGSGTQLSVL.

The genes are TRBV9 and TRBJ1-1, with TRBD1 as a possible D gene (5 bases). With 3 bases removed from V and 1 base from J, the gap between germline ends came to 10 bases. The germline V gene has CDR1 SGDLS and CDR2 YYNGEE. The CDR3 sequence is 14 residues long. CDR3 bases: TGTGCCAGCAGCGGAAGGGGCTCGAACACTGAAGCTTTCTTT. It yields the protein CASSGRGSNTEAFF. The whole variable domain, remainder taken from reference TRBV9 and TRBJ1-1, is DSGVTQTPKHLITATGQRVTLRCSPRSGDLSVYWYQQSLDQGLQFLIQYYNGEERAKGNILERFSAQQFPDLHSELNLSSLELGDSALYFCASSGRGSNTEAFFGQGTRLTVV.

This clone has only a few counts. The J gene is TRBJ2-7, the V gene TRBV7-2, with 12 bases matching TRBD2. Unmatched junction bases numbered 14, after V lost 8 bases and J lost 6 bases. The CDR3 length is 16 residues. Germline V gene sequence: CDR1 SGHTA, CDR2 FQGNSA. The CDR3 DNA follows: TGTGCCAGCGCCATGAGGGCTAGCGGGAGGGCCGGCGAGCAGTACTTC. Translation: CASAMRASGRAGEQYF.

This clone appeared once. The same CDR3 is also encoded by other DNA sequences in this sample. This chain uses TRBV18 with TRBJ1-1; no clear D. CDR3 size: 14 residues. Germline CDR1 KGHSH, CDR2 LQKENI. Trimming cost V 0 bases and J 1 base, with 6 bases left between them. Here the CDR3 DNA reads TGTGCCAGCTCACCACCGGCAGGGAACACTGAAGCTTTCTTT. Amino acid sequence: CASSPPAGNTEAFF.

This rearrangement joins TRBV5-6 to TRBJ2-3; 16 positions agree with TRBD2. Trimming at V came to 0 bases and at J to 7 bases, leaving 11 bases not matched to a gene. The CDR3 contains 19 residues. Looked up from germline, CDR1 is SGHDT and CDR2 is YYEEEE. The CDR3 reads CASSLEYGTSGRAGNTQYF. The CDR3, as DNA: TGTGCCAGCAGCTTGGAGTACGGGACTAGCGGGAGGGCGGGGAATACGCAGTATTTT.

The chain has TRBV7-9 and TRBJ1-1, with D tentatively TRBD1 (6 bases). V was cut by 5 bases and J by 10 bases, with 14 bases left in between. Germline V gene lookup returns CDR1 SEHNR and CDR2 FQNEAQ (reference sequence). The CDR3 is made up of 12 amino acids. The CDR3 sequence is CASSTTGYGAFF. Written as DNA, the CDR3 is TGTGCCAGCAGCACCACAGGGTACGGAGCTTTCTTT.

V is TRBV7-8 and J is TRBJ1-1, with TRBD1 identical over 9 bases. In germline, CDR1 is SGHVS, CDR2 FQNEAQ. The ends lost 9 bases at V and 3 bases at J; junction bases unmatched: 5. The CDR3 extends over 13 amino acids. The CDR3 is CASTGGWDTEAFF. DNA of the CDR3: TGTGCCAGTACAGGGGGCTGGGACACTGAAGCTTTCTTT.

V gene TRBV5-1 combines with J gene TRBJ1-6; 9 bases fit TRBD1. Trimming took 5 bases from V and 9 from J; bases not matched to a gene: 6. Germline-derived CDR1 and CDR2 are SGHRS and YFSETQ. The CDR3 runs 14 residues. CDR3 sequence: CASRGTGSGSPLHF. Here the CDR3 DNA reads TGCGCCAGCAGAGGGACAGGGAGCGGTTCACCCCTCCACTTT.

This chain connects TRBV6-1 to TRBJ2-3, with D unclear. The CDR3 runs to 15 residues. Trimming stripped 3 bases from V and 0 bases from J, with 10 bases between. CDR1 and CDR2 (germline): MNHNS, SASEGT. The CDR3 loop reads CASSESTLSTDTQYF. CDR3 sequence (DNA): TGTGCCAGCAGTGAGTCGACATTAAGCACAGATACGCAGTATTTT.

This clone was picked up a small number of times. The V and J genes are TRBV5-1 and TRBJ1-5, with TRBD1 matching over 7 bases. Germline values: CDR1 SGHRS, CDR2 YFSETQ. The CDR3 totals 15 residues. The V and J ends lost 3 bases and 1 base, in that order; junction bases with no gene match: 4. The CDR3: CASSWLGQSNQPQHF. The CDR3 DNA sequence: TGCGCCAGCAGCTGGCTGGGACAGAGCAATCAGCCCCAGCATTTT.

The DNA of the CDR3 is TGTGCCATCAGTGACGGCACAGGGGGCGCTCGGTATGGCTACACCTTC. Residues: CAISDGTGGARYGYTF. This chain connects TRBV10-3 to TRBJ1-2; 9 positions agree with TRBD1. Per germline, CDR1 ENHRY and CDR2 SYGVKD. The CDR3 totals 16 residues. With V trimmed by 3 bases and J by 5 bases, 10 bases remained unmatched.